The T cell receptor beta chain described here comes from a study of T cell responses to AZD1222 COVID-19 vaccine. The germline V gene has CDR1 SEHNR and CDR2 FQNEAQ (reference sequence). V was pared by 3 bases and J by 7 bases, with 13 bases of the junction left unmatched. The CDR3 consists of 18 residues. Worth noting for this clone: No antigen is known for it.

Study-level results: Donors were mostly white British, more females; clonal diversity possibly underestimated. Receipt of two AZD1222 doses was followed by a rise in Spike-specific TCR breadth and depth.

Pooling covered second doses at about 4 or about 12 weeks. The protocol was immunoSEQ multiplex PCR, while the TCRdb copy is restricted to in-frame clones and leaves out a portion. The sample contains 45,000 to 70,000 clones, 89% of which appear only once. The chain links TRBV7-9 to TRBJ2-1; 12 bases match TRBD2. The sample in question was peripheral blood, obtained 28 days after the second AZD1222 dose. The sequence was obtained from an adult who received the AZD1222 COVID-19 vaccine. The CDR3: CASSFPPRLAGVQNEQFF. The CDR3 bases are TGTGCCAGCAGCTTTCCGCCCAGACTAGCGGGAGTACAGAATGAGCAGTTCTTC.